This T cell receptor beta chain was captured by sequencing in a study of T cell repertoires in cytomegalovirus infection. Comment on this clonotype: What it binds is not known.

Using its own MiXCR run on the reads, TCRdb lists one record per CDR3 protein. The table has under 800,000 distinct CDR3 sequences, 24% seen once. The germline V gene has CDR1 MNHGY and CDR2 SAAAGT. The CDR3 consists of 17 residues. Trimming left V 5 bases short and J 4 bases short, with 22 bases between. Findings and caveats of the study: Accumulated public TCR beta family frequency recognized individuals carrying CMV together with the relevant HLA.

The specimen sequenced was CD8+ T cells from PBMCs. The rearrangement uses TRBV6-8 and TRBJ2-3; the D gene is possibly TRBD2 (7 bases). The sequence was obtained from a human donor in good health (CMV status not recorded). Some clones in this sample may be carry-over from other donors' samples. The CDR3 region has the DNA TGTGCCAGCAGTCCCCCGTTAGGGGGGGGCGAATCAGATACGCAGTATTTT. It specifies CASSPPLGGGESDTQYF.